The entry below describes one T cell receptor (beta chain). The sample originates from a study of metastatic and nonmetastatic thyroid tumors. Study-level background: Repertoire data that came from the blood and tumor or nodule tissue of malignant and benign thyroid patients were compared.

The V gene's germline CDR1 is LGHNA and CDR2 YSLEER. V gave up 4 bases and J gave up 1 base; unmatched junction bases: 4. CDR3 length: 16 residues. Patients underwent thyroid surgery, and none had received any treatment before it. Per the original methods: For papillary thyroid cancer, a distant-metastasis classifier was constructed from CDR3 differences observed across clinicopathological groups. TCRdb re-called clones from the PCR reads using MiXCR. For this entry, the V and J calls and clone size follow TCRdb and not the study's own pipeline. In the table there are 20,000 to 30,000 clones, around 15% of which are singletons.

The clonotype was recovered from a female donor with papillary thyroid cancer or a benign thyroid nodule (not recorded which). Some clones in this sample may be carry-over from other donors' samples. This chain uses TRBV4-3 with TRBJ1-1, with 12 bases identical to TRBD1. The sample consisted of blood. CDR3: CASSPAGQGANTEAFF. CDR3 DNA sequence: TGCGCCAGCAGCCCTGCGGGACAGGGGGCGAACACTGAAGCTTTCTTT.